A selection of T cell receptor beta chains follows, all from one sample in a study of glioma-infiltrating T cells after dendritic cell vaccination. The assay was immunoSEQ multiplex PCR, and TCRdb's table has in-frame clones only and misses some. The table lists around 60,000 clones, roughly 84% of them singletons. This material consisted of blood, taken after dendritic cell vaccination. The source is a human donor with glioblastoma. Each CDR3 is given with its conserved first and last residue. The D gene is left open where the match is weak. The listing skips clone size in some rows; elsewhere it reads once, few, many or a size class.

CASRRDREMDNEQFF	TGTGCCAGCAGAAGGGACAGGGAAATGGACAATGAGCAGTTCTTC	-	TRBV5-4	TRBD1	TRBJ2-1
CASREVDRGETYEQYF	TGTGCCAGCAGGGAAGTTGACAGGGGGGAAACCTACGAGCAGTACTTC	-	TRBV4-2	TRBD1	TRBJ2-7
CASRRAKDQPQHF	TGCGCCAGCAGGAGGGCTAAGGATCAGCCCCAGCATTTT	-	TRBV5-1	-	TRBJ1-5
CASSFPSGGRYEQYF	TGTGCCAGCAGCTTCCCTAGCGGGGGCCGCTACGAGCAGTACTTC	few	TRBV5-4	TRBD2	TRBJ2-7
CASSQTDRGSTEAFF	TGCGCCAGCAGCCAAACCGACAGGGGGAGCACTGAAGCTTTCTTT	-	TRBV4-3	TRBD1	TRBJ1-1
CASSARGGQETQYF	TGTGCCAGCAGCGCCCGGGGGGGCCAAGAGACCCAGTACTTC	-	TRBV9	TRBD2	TRBJ2-5
CSASGWTYGYTF	TGCAGCGCCAGCGGTTGGACCTATGGCTACACCTTC	-	TRBV29-1	-	TRBJ1-2
CASSPGGWGTGQLNEQFF	TGTGCCAGCAGCCCCGGGGGTTGGGGGACAGGCCAGTTGAATGAGCAGTTCTTC	-	TRBV7-9	TRBD1	TRBJ2-1
CASSREGAKETQYF	TGTGCCAGCAGCCGCGAAGGGGCCAAAGAGACCCAGTACTTC	-	TRBV7-9	-	TRBJ2-5
CASSQEGSYEQYF	TGTGCCAGCAGCCAAGAGGGCAGCTACGAGCAGTACTTC	once	TRBV14	-	TRBJ2-7
CASSLVLASTGELFF	TGTGCCAGCAGTTTGGTCCTAGCAAGCACCGGGGAGCTGTTTTTT	few	TRBV27	-	TRBJ2-2
CASSPLSGGYSSADTQYF	TGTGCCAGCTCACCTCTTAGCGGGGGGTATAGCTCGGCAGATACGCAGTATTTT	-	TRBV18	TRBD2	TRBJ2-3
CASSQGRFGQPQHF	TGTGCCAGCAGCCAGGGCAGGTTCGGGCAGCCCCAGCATTTT	once	TRBV7-6	-	TRBJ1-5
CAWSIGGDHGYTF	TGTGCCTGGAGTATAGGAGGGGACCATGGCTACACCTTC	-	TRBV30	-	TRBJ1-2
CASSRMGQASSGNTIYF	TGTGCCAGTAGTAGGATGGGACAGGCCAGCTCTGGAAACACCATATATTTT	-	TRBV19	TRBD1	TRBJ1-3
CASSQDEGFGGNQPQHF	TGCGCCAGCAGCCAAGATGAGGGATTTGGTGGCAATCAGCCCCAGCATTTT	-	TRBV4-1	-	TRBJ1-5
CASSVGQAGPQHF	TGTGCCAGCAGCGTAGGACAGGCCGGGCCCCAGCATTTT	-	TRBV9	-	TRBJ1-5
CASSLMPGQTEAFF	TGTGCCAGCAGCTTAATGCCCGGACAGACTGAAGCTTTCTTT	few	TRBV7-3	-	TRBJ1-1
CASRQELAVTGELFF	TGTGCCAGCCGACAAGAACTAGCGGTCACCGGGGAGCTGTTTTTT	-	TRBV7-9	TRBD2	TRBJ2-2
CASSVGQETYNEQFF	TGTGCCAGCAGTGTCGGACAGGAAACCTACAATGAGCAGTTCTTC	-	TRBV2	TRBD1	TRBJ2-1
CASSASGGDYEQYF	TGTGCCAGCAGCGCCAGCGGGGGGGACTACGAGCAGTACTTC	-	TRBV7-2	TRBD2	TRBJ2-7
CASTFSNQPQHF	TGTGCCAGCACTTTTAGCAATCAGCCCCAGCATTTT	-	TRBV6-1	-	TRBJ1-5
CASSRRTTAYNEQFF	TGTGCCAGCAGTCGTAGGACTACGGCCTACAATGAGCAGTTCTTC	-	TRBV28	-	TRBJ2-1
CASSVGTEGRYTF	TGTGCCAGCAGCGTCGGGACGGAGGGTCGCTACACCTTC	-	TRBV9	-	TRBJ1-2
CASSFGTGANYEQYF	TGTGCCAGCAGCTTTGGGACAGGGGCGAACTACGAGCAGTACTTC	-	TRBV7-8	TRBD1	TRBJ2-7
CASSPPEDRVYGYTF	TGTGCCAGCAGCCCCCCGGAGGACAGGGTTTATGGCTACACCTTC	-	TRBV28	TRBD1	TRBJ1-2
CASSLGGQYSNQPQHF	TGTGCCAGCAGCTTAGGGGGACAGTATAGCAATCAGCCCCAGCATTTT	-	TRBV7-6	TRBD1	TRBJ1-5
CASSLDLPGVSESYTF	TGTGCCAGCAGCTTAGATCTTCCAGGGGTGTCCGAGAGCTACACCTTC	-	TRBV11-2	-	TRBJ1-2
CSVFGGVTNTGELFF	TGCAGCGTTTTCGGGGGGGTAACGAACACCGGGGAGCTGTTTTTT	once	TRBV29-1	TRBD2	TRBJ2-2
CASSVSADSPLHF	TGTGCCAGCAGCGTCTCCGCGGATTCACCCCTCCACTTT	-	TRBV7-3	-	TRBJ1-6
CASSRRMGDNEKLFF	TGTGCCAGCAGCCGGCGCATGGGCGATAATGAAAAACTGTTTTTT	-	TRBV14	-	TRBJ1-4
CASSYGGQTYEQYF	TGTGCCAGCAGTTACGGCGGCCAGACCTACGAGCAGTACTTC	-	TRBV6-5	-	TRBJ2-7
CASRQASGGLNTQYF	TGTGCCAGCCGACAGGCTAGCGGGGGGCTTAATACGCAGTATTTT	-	TRBV11-3	TRBD2	TRBJ2-3
CASSSQPLITRTGELFF	TGCGCCAGCAGCTCCCAGCCCCTAATTACGCGGACCGGGGAGCTGTTTTTT	-	TRBV5-1	-	TRBJ2-2
CASSNLRQGGYGEQFF	TGTGCCAGCAGCAATTTAAGACAGGGGGGTTATGGTGAGCAGTTCTTC	-	TRBV21-1	-	TRBJ2-1
CASREHSGNTIYF	TGTGCCAGCAGGGAGCACTCTGGAAACACCATATATTTT	-	TRBV6-1	-	TRBJ1-3
CSVGPGDTEAFF	TGCAGCGTCGGCCCGGGAGACACTGAAGCTTTCTTT	once	TRBV29-1	-	TRBJ1-1
CASSPRHTPYYEQYF	TGTGCCAGCAGCCCGAGACACACCCCTTATTACGAGCAGTACTTC	-	TRBV7-6	-	TRBJ2-7
CASSQAGTVNTGELFF	TGTGCCAGCAGCCAAGCCGGGACAGTGAACACCGGGGAGCTGTTTTTT	-	TRBV4-2	TRBD1	TRBJ2-2
CASSSQPVQGHNEQFF	TGTGCCAGCAGCTCCCAGCCTGTCCAGGGCCACAATGAGCAGTTCTTC	-	TRBV11-3	-	TRBJ2-1
CARLERDCSYGYTF	TGCGCCAGGCTGGAGCGGGATTGCAGCTATGGCTACACCTTC	-	TRBV10-1	-	TRBJ1-2
CASSFSGVNYGYTF	TGTGCCAGCAGTTTTTCAGGGGTTAACTATGGCTACACCTTC	-	TRBV6-5	-	TRBJ1-2